The clone carrying this TCR beta chain was observed a few times. This sample is drawn from a study of T cells after yellow fever vaccination. TCRdb re-called the 5' RACE reads with MiXCR, one entry per CDR3 protein. The data hold 95,000 to 100,000 distinct CDR3 sequences, with under 6.5% observed a single time. Germline CDR1 reads MNHEY; CDR2 reads SVGEGT. CDR3 length equals 15 residues. Trimming took off 4 bases at V and 6 bases at J, with 16 bases between the two ends. Sequencing was performed on CD8+ T cells sorted from PBMCs, taken 10 days after the yellow fever booster vaccination. This TCR was recovered from a man aged 18 to 35 who received the YFV17D yellow fever vaccine. The chain combines TRBV6-2 or TRBV6-3 with TRBJ1-5, with D maybe TRBD1 (6 bases). The CDR3 region has the DNA TGTGCCAGCAGTTCAACAGGGATGGGGGGTCAGCCCCAGCATTTT. It codes for CASSSTGMGGQPQHF.